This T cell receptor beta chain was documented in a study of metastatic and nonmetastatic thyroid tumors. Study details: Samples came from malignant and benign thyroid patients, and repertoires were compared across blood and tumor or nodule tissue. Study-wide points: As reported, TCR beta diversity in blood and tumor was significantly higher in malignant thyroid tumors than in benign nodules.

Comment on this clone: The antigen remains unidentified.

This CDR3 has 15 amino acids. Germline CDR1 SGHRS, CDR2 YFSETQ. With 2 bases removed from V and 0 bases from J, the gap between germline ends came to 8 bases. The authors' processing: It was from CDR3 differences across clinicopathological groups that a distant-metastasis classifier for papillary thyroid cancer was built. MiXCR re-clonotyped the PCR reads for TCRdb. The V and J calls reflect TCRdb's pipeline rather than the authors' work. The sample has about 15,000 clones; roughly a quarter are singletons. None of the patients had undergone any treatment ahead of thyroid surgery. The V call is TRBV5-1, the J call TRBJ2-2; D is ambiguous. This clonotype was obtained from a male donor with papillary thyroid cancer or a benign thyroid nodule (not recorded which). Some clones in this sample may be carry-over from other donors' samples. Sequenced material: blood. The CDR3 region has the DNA TGCGCCAGCAGCTTTAGAAGCGCGAACACCGGGGAGCTGTTTTTT. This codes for CASSFRSANTGELFF.